This TCR beta chain was obtained from a study of shared clonotypes between healthy human individuals. Sequencing was performed with immunoSEQ multiplex PCR; in TCRdb, only in-frame clones are kept and a portion is missing. The data show about 2.4 million clones, approximately 94% seen once. The study enrolled healthy HIV-negative adults without recent acute infections or vaccinations as donors. Germline-derived CDR1 and CDR2 are SGHDT and YYEEEE. Between the trimmed V and J ends, which lost 2 bases and 7 bases, there was a span of 16 bases. The CDR3 runs to 15 residues. The clonotype originates from a man aged 18 to 30 in good health. Some clones in this sample may be carry-over from other donors' samples. The chain links TRBV5-6 to TRBJ2-1, with TRBD2 as a possible D gene (6 bases). Source material: naive CD4+ T cells from PBMCs. Subset here: CD45RA+ positively selected. CDR3 DNA: TGTGCCAGCAGCTTCATGTCTAGCGACCGGAATGAGCAGTTCTTC. Its translation is CASSFMSSDRNEQFF. The full variable domain, in which reference TRBV5-6 and TRBJ2-1 provide the parts outside the CDR3, is DAGVTQSPTHLIKTRGQQVTLRCSPKSGHDTVSWYQQALGQGPQFIFQYYEEEERQRGNFPDRFSGHQFPNYSSELNVNALLLGDSALYLCASSFMSSDRNEQFFGPGTRLTVL.